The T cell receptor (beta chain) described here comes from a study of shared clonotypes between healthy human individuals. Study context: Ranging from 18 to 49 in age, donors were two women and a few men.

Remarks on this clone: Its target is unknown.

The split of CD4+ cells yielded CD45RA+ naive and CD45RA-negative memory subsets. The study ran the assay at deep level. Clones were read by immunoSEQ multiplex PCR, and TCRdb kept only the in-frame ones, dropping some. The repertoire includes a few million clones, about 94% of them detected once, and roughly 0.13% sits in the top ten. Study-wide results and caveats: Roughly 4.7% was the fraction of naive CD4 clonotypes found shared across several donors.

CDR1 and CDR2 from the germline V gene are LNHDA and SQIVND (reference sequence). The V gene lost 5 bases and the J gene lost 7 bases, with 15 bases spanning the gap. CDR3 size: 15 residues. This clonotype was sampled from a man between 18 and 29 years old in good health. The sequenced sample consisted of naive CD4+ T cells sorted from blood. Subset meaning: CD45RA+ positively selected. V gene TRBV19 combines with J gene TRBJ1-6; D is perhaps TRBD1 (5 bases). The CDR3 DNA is TGTGCCAGTAGTTCCGGGACGGAGATAAATTCACCCCTCCACTTT. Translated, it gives CASSSGTEINSPLHF.